A selection of T cell receptor beta chains follows, all from one sample in a study of beta chain features in type 1 diabetes. The repertoire was sequenced with immunoSEQ multiplex PCR; TCRdb's copy has only in-frame clones and lacks some. The data contain about 650,000 clones, approximately 13% of them singletons. The specimen sequenced was naive CD4+ T cells from blood. The receptor set was obtained from a man aged 30 to 39 with type 1 diabetes. Both conserved end residues are part of each CDR3.

V | CDR3
TRBV5-1 | CASSLVTGASGYTF
TRBV29-1 | CSVEHRDRSYEQYF
TRBV29-1 | CSVSDTPLYEQYF
TRBV2 | CASSAQTVANQPQHF
TRBV9 | CASSVVGESTDTQYF
TRBV15 | CATSNDRVVTGELFF
TRBV28 | CASNLDGNYGYTF
TRBV9 | CASSVLTGTRASYTF
TRBV9 | CASSFSDELNTEAFF
TRBV14 | CASSPGQWNEQFF
TRBV7-9 | CASSSTRGPEKLFF
TRBV7-2 | CASSLPGGNQPQHF
TRBV6-4 | CASSGDRGQTQYF
TRBV6-5 | CASSRDPVSYNEQFF
TRBV13 | CASSLGPGNTIYF
TRBV27 | CASSLSGLAYTF
TRBV4-3 | CASSQHEGGGQPQHF
TRBV20-1 | CSVTQQFF
TRBV10-3 | CAISRYYGYTF
TRBV7-3 | CASSLTGQGSAETQYF
TRBV11-2 | CASSLEGDGYTF
TRBV6-5 | CASSTAGGSSYEQYF
TRBV7-9 | CASSWGNQPQHF
TRBV4-1 | CASSRDGRGQDTQYF
TRBV6-5 | CASSPGGAGANVLTF
TRBV7-2 | CASSLGQGAWETQYF
TRBV6-1 | CASSEKTGVTDTQYF
TRBV7-2 | CASSLKGSYEQYF
TRBV28 | CASSSLQGRGYTF
TRBV15 | CATSSKLAGGEKLFF
TRBV7-9 | CASSLGTKLFF
TRBV5-1 | CASSLALGEPWVFF
TRBV2 | CASSEAEFTGELFF
TRBV7-8 | CASSLYGDGRQPQHF
TRBV5-1 | CASSLSGTPYEAFF
TRBV30 | CAWAAAPGNSNQPQHF
TRBV4-3 | CASSQHTTTRYEQYF
TRBV7-2 | CASSTGFTDTQYF
TRBV19 | CASSISQDTDTQYF
TRBV7-9 | CASSLAGREQYF
TRBV7-2 | CASSSKSGYEQFF
TRBV5-1 | CASSLIRDRSYEQYF
TRBV4-2 | CASSQDRLAGFYEQFF
TRBV11-3 | CASSPTNSPLHF
TRBV7-2 | CASSSGGNHEKLFF
TRBV5-4 | CASSLSAGTYEQYF
TRBV5-1 | CASSGVQADGYTF
TRBV5-1 | CASSHSGTAIPNYGYTF
TRBV28 | CASQGTVPNYGYTF
TRBV7-2 | CASSGGMRSRLGLEYEQYF
TRBV7-2 | CASSQQGSGNTIYF